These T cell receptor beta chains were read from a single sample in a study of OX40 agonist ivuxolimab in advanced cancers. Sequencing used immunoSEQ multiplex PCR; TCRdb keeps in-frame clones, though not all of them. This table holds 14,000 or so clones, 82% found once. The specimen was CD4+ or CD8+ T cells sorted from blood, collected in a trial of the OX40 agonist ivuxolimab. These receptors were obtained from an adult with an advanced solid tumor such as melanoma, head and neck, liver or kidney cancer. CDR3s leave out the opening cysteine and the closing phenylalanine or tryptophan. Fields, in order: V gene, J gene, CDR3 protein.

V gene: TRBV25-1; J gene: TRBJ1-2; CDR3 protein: ASNKEAYGYT
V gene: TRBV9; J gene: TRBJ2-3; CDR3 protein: ASSVMASGRPIRDTQY
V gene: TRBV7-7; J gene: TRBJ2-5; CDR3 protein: ASSYGLAQVPYQETQY
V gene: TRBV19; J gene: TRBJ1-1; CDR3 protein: ASSIDTGGHTEAF
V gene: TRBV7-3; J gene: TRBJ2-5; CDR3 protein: ASSFPRGGGGAETQY
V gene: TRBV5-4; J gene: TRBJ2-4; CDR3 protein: ASNNAEPIQY
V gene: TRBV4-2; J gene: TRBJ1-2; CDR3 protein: ASSQDLRSPAI
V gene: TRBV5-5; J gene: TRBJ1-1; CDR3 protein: ASRRERNTEAF
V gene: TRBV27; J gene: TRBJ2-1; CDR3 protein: ASSSLAGPYNEQF
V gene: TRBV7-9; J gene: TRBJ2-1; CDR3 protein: ASSLGTASYNEQF
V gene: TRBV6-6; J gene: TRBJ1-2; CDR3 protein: ASSYFPGGNYGYT
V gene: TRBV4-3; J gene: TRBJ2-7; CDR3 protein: ASSPRTTSYEQY
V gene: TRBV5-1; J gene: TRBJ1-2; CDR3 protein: ASSDDPGGYT
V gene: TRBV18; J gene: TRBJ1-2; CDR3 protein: ASSPGTGEYGYT
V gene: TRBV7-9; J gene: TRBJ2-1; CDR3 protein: ASSSSGRTYNEQF
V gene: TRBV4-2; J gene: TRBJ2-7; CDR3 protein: ASSQGNAYEQY
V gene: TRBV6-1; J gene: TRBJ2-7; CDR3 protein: ASRGGTSGSYEQY
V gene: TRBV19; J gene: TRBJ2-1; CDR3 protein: ASSPDILIGNEQF
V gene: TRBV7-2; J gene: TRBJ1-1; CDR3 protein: ASSLARVNTEAF
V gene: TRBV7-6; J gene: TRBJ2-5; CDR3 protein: ASSLNGGGDLGQETQY
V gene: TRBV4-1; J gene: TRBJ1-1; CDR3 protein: ASSLGRYTEAF
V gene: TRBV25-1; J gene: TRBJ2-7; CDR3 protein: ASSELASSYEQY
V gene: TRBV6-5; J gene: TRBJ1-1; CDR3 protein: ASSFRGAMNTEAF
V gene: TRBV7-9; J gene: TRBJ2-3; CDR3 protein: ASTLNTDTQY
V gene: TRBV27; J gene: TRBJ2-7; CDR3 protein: ASSLTSGSFPYEQY
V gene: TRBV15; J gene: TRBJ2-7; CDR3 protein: ATSRERRASYEQY
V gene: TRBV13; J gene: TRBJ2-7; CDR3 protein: ASSLGPGNPYEQY
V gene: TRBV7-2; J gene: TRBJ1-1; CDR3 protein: ASSLVSLGDTEAF
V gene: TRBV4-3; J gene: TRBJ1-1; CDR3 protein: ASSPTGMNTEAF
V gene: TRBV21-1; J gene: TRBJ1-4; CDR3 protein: ASSPQLGCSEKLF
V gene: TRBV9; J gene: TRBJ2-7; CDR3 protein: ASSLAGGTYEQY
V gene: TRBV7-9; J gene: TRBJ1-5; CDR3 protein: ASSKGGSQPQH
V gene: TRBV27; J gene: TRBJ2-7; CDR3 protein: ASSLRAGQLAYEQY
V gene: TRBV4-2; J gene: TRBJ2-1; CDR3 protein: ASSQEAGGPDEQF
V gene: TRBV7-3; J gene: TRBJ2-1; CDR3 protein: ASSLGLAGGVNEQF
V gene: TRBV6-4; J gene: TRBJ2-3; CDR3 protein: ASSDSSGGTDTQY